A single sample gave rise to the 17 T cell receptor beta chains below, sequenced in a study of post-analysis software for immune sequencing data. Study-wide results and limits: Patients had higher frequencies than controls of about 5 TRBV segments, including TRBV5-6, TRBV5-1 and TRBV20-1.

Libraries were made from TCR beta cDNA, and they carried unique molecular identifiers. One entry per CDR3 protein, called by TCRdb with MiXCR from the PCR reads. This repertoire shows around 190,000 distinct CDR3 sequences, over 25% found once; its top ten account for nearly 3.5%. Their antigen targets remain unknown. The sample taken for sequencing was blood. The receptors stem from a girl under 18 with multiple sclerosis.

V is TRBV5-1 and J is TRBJ2-2, with TRBD2 matching over 10 bases. The trim removed 4 bases at V and 0 bases at J, leaving 3 bases unmatched. This CDR3 region has 16 residues. CDR1 and CDR2 from the germline V gene are SGHRS and YFSETQ. CDR3 amino acids: CASSPTSGTNTGELFF. The CDR3 nucleotides are TGCGCCAGCAGCCCAACTAGCGGGACGAACACCGGGGAGCTGTTTTTT.

The rearrangement links TRBV5-4 to TRBJ2-7; D possibly corresponds to TRBD2 (5 bases). The CDR3 length is 11 residues. Trimming stripped 5 bases from V and 7 bases from J, with 10 bases between. Germline V gives CDR1 SGHNT, CDR2 YYREEE (reference sequence). Written as DNA, the CDR3 is TGTGCCAGCAGTAGTGCGGGTGAGCAGTACTTC. Encoded protein: CASSSAGEQYF.

This clonotype was found many times. This chain joins TRBV3-1 and TRBJ2-7; the D is unclear. V dropped 0 bases and J dropped 2 bases, with 11 bases sitting between them. The CDR3 is 15 residues long. CDR1 is LGHDT and CDR2 is YNNKEL in the germline V gene (reference sequence). CDR3: CASSQEGLGTYEQYF. CDR3 nucleotide sequence: TGTGCCAGCAGCCAAGAAGGCCTGGGAACCTACGAGCAGTACTTC.

The chain links TRBV24-1 to TRBJ2-5; TRBD1 might be the D (6 bases). CDR3 length equals 19 residues. The germline V gene encodes CDR1 KGHDR and CDR2 SFDVKD. V shed 2 bases and J shed 4 bases, with 25 bases lying between them. The CDR3 loop reads CATSDSKTQEEDSLETQYF. The CDR3 DNA is TGTGCCACCAGTGATTCCAAGACGCAAGAGGAGGACAGCCTAGAGACCCAGTACTTC.

A remark on this clonotype: Given a much more abundant clone one base away, this may be a read error. This rearrangement joins TRBV7-3 to TRBJ2-1, with D tentatively TRBD2 (6 bases). The CDR3 is 13 amino acids. Germline loops: CDR1 SGHTA, CDR2 FQGTGA. V was pared by 5 bases and J by 13 bases, with 18 bases between. CDR3 loop: CASSPGRRETQFF. The CDR3 DNA sequence: TGTGCCAGCAGCCCGGGGAGGAGGGAGACCCAGTTCTTC.

This chain links TRBV29-1 with TRBJ1-5; the match to TRBD1 covers 9 bases. From germline, CDR1 is SQVTM and CDR2 ANQGSEA. With 4 bases clipped from V and 7 bases from J, the junction kept 5 bases outside the gene matches. This CDR3 spans 13 amino acids. The CDR3, as DNA: TGCAGCGTTGCGACAGGGGGTGGCCAGCCCCAGCATTTT. Residues: CSVATGGGQPQHF.

This clonotype occurred a few times. The chain combines TRBV7-6 with TRBJ2-2; D perhaps matches TRBD2 (5 bases). This CDR3 is 15 amino acids long. The germline V gene has CDR1 SGHVS and CDR2 FNYEAQ. Trimming stripped 2 bases from V and 5 bases from J, with 12 bases between. Here the CDR3 reads CASSLRYGETGELFF. Here the CDR3 DNA reads TGTGCCAGCAGCTTACGTTACGGGGAAACCGGGGAGCTGTTTTTT.

The chain carries TRBV30 and TRBJ1-2; maybe TRBD1 (5 bases). V lost 5 bases to trimming and J lost 4 bases, with 14 bases between them. There are 13 residues in the CDR3. Germline V gene data show CDR1 as GTSNPN and CDR2 as SVGIG (reference sequence). In nucleotides, the CDR3 is TGTGCCTGGGGCCGAACAGGTTTCTATGGCTACACCTTC. It yields the protein CAWGRTGFYGYTF.

This rearrangement joins TRBV7-8 to TRBJ2-1; maybe TRBD2 (5 bases). Germline V gene sequence: CDR1 SGHVS, CDR2 FQNEAQ. The CDR3 consists of 15 residues. Trimming took 5 bases from V and 2 from J, leaving 13 bases between them. CDR3 nucleotides: TGTGCCAGCAGCGAAAGCGGAGCCGCCTACAATGAGCAGTTCTTC. This gives the protein CASSESGAAYNEQFF.

V and J are TRBV5-5 and TRBJ2-7; 10 bases fit TRBD1. The germline gives CDR1 SGHKS, CDR2 YYEKEE (reference sequence). The CDR3 contains 14 residues. Unmatched junction bases numbered 5, after V lost 3 bases and J lost 5 bases. The CDR3 nucleotides are TGTGCCAGCAGCTGGGGACAGGGGTCCGACGAGCAGTACTTC. Its protein product is CASSWGQGSDEQYF.

This chain connects TRBV15 to TRBJ2-4; TRBD1 might be the D (5 bases). Germline assignment: CDR1 LNHNV and CDR2 YYDKDF (reference sequence). CDR3 size: 13 residues. Trimming shortened V by 1 base and J by 8 bases, and 9 bases separated the two germline ends. The CDR3 loop is CATSRGRADIQYF. The CDR3 bases are TGTGCCACCAGCAGAGGCAGGGCGGACATTCAGTACTTC.

This clonotype was seen more than once but under ten times. This chain connects TRBV20-1 to TRBJ2-2; 9 bases align to TRBD1. CDR1 is DFQATT, CDR2 SNEGSKA, per germline (reference sequence). The CDR3 runs 15 residues. Unmatched junction bases numbered 4, after V lost 3 bases and J lost 2 bases. CDR3 nucleotides: TGCAGTGCTAGGGACAGGGGCCCCAACACCGGGGAGCTGTTTTTT. Its translation: CSARDRGPNTGELFF.

Points on this clonotype: Because it lacks the conserved phenylalanine or tryptophan at the end, this CDR3 is likely a read error. The chain combines TRBV7-2 with TRBJ2-3; D is possibly TRBD2 (5 bases). Germline V gene sequence: CDR1 SGHTA, CDR2 FQGNSA. The CDR3 is made up of 14 amino acids. V gave up 3 bases and J gave up 2 bases, with 9 bases separating them. The CDR3 DNA sequence: TGTGCCAGCAGCTTTTGGACTCACACAGATACGCAGTATGTT. This translates into CASSFWTHTDTQYV.

This clonotype was seen a few times. The chain links TRBV20-1 to TRBJ2-3, with D perhaps matching TRBD2 (6 bases). This CDR3 has 13 amino acids. With 3 bases removed from V and 2 bases from J, the gap between germline ends came to 9 bases. Germline CDR1 DFQATT, CDR2 SNEGSKA (reference sequence). CDR3 in DNA: TGCAGTGCTAGTCGGACTACCACAGATACGCAGTATTTT. It specifies CSASRTTTDTQYF.

This clonotype was counted ten times or more. This chain connects TRBV29-1 to TRBJ2-7, with D unclear. Germline V CDR1 and CDR2: SQVTM, ANQGSEA. The CDR3 is 11 residues long. The V end was cut by 1 base, the J end by 6 bases, with 7 bases between. CDR3 region: CSVEAVGEQYF. The CDR3 DNA follows: TGCAGCGTTGAAGCGGTGGGCGAGCAGTACTTC.

There are a few counts of this clonotype. The chain carries TRBV20-1 and TRBJ2-2; 7 bases agree with TRBD1. The CDR3 consists of 14 residues. Germline loops: CDR1 DFQATT, CDR2 SNEGSKA (reference sequence). The V and J ends lost 3 bases and 0 bases, in that order; junction bases with no gene match: 1. CDR3 bases: TGCAGTGCTAGGGGACAGCCGAACACCGGGGAGCTGTTTTTT. It yields the protein CSARGQPNTGELFF.

This clonotype was seen only a few times. V and J are TRBV18 and TRBJ1-5; D is ambiguous. The CDR3 runs 19 residues. Germline loops: CDR1 KGHSH, CDR2 LQKENI. Trimming pared 3 bases from V and 0 bases from J, leaving 21 bases between. DNA of the CDR3: TGTGCCAGCTCACCCACCTCAGTGACCGTCAGCGTTAGCAATCAGCCCCAGCATTTT. The encoded protein is CASSPTSVTVSVSNQPQHF.